This entry describes one T cell receptor (beta chain). Its antigen is still unknown. The data were obtained in a study of post-analysis software for immune sequencing data. Findings and limits, study-wide: Normalized Chao1 diversity was significantly reduced in patients versus controls.

Unique-molecular-identifier-tagged TCR beta cDNA libraries were used. Each batch of roughly 0.9 to 11 million T cells produced roughly 450,000 cDNA molecules. Each CDR3 protein gets one entry after TCRdb re-called the PCR reads with MiXCR. The data contain about 500,000 distinct CDR3 sequences, under 55% of them singletons. The clonotype comes from a girl between 5 and 17 years old with multiple sclerosis. The sample was blood.

The CDR3 loop reads CSAEVRGGLAGGNEQFF. Written as DNA, the CDR3 is TGCAGTGCGGAAGTGCGGGGGGGACTAGCGGGAGGGAATGAGCAGTTCTTC. The chain couples TRBV20-1 to TRBJ2-1, with 16 bases fitting TRBD2. The J segment lost 7 bases and the V segment lost 6 bases, leaving 12 bases of the junction unmatched. Per germline, CDR1 DFQATT and CDR2 SNEGSKA (reference sequence). The CDR3 spans 17 residues.